This entry describes one T cell receptor beta chain. V was pared by 5 bases and J by 3 bases, with 7 bases between. Germline assignment: CDR1 LNHDA and CDR2 SQIVND (reference sequence). The CDR3 spans 13 residues. TCRdb fed the 5' RACE reads into MiXCR, producing one record per CDR3 protein. Of hundreds of thousands of distinct CDR3 sequences listed, about 14% are singletons. This sample is drawn from a study of identical twins. The rearrangement joins TRBV19 to TRBJ2-2; D is undetermined. The sample consisted of memory (CD45RO+) T cells sorted from blood. The TCR sequence derives from a woman younger than 30 in good health. CDR3 amino acids: CASSPLHTGELFF. CDR3 in DNA: TGTGCCAGTAGTCCTCTCCACACCGGGGAGCTGTTTTTT.